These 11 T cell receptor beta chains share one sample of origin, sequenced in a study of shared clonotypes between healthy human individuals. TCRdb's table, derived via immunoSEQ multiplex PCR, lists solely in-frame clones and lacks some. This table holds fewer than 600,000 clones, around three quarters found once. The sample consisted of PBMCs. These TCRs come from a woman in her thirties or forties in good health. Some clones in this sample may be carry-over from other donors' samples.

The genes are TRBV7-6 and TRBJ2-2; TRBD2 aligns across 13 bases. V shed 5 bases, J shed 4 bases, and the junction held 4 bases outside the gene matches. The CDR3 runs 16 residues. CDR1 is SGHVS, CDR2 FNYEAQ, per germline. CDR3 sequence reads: CASSPRLAGGTGELFF. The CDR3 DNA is TGTGCCAGCAGCCCCCGACTAGCGGGAGGCACCGGGGAGCTGTTTTTT. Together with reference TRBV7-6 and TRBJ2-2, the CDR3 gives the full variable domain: GAGVSQSPRYKVTKRGQDVALRCDPISGHVSLYWYRQALGQGPEFLTYFNYEAQQDKSGLPNDRFSAERPEGSISTLTIQRTEQRDSAMYRCASSPRLAGGTGELFFGEGSRLTVL.

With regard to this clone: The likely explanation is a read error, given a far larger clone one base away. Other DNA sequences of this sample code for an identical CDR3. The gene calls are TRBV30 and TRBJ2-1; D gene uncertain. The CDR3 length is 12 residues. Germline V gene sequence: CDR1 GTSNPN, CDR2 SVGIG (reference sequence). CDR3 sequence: CAWSGAYNEQFF. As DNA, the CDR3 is TGTGCCTGGAGCGGCGCCTATAATGAGCAGTTCTTC.

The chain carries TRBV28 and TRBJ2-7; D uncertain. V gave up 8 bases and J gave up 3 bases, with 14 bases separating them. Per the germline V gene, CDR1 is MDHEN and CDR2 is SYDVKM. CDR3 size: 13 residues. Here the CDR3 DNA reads TGTGCCAGCTATGGGCAAAGATTCTACGAGCAGTACTTC. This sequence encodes CASYGQRFYEQYF.

The CDR3 nucleotides are TGTGCCAGCAGCCTTGGGGGGGAGGGTTCCTACGAGCAGTACTTC. Amino acids: CASSLGGEGSYEQYF. J is TRBJ2-7 and V is TRBV7-9, with TRBD2 matching 7 bases. CDR1 and CDR2 from the germline V gene are SEHNR and FQNEAQ (reference sequence). This CDR3 has 15 residues. With V trimmed by 5 bases and J by 1 base, 8 bases remained unmatched. The variable domain in full, with the rest retrieved from reference TRBV7-9 and TRBJ2-7, is DTGVSQNPRHKITKRGQNVTFRCDPISEHNRLYWYRQTLGQGPEFLTYFQNEAQLEKSRLLSDRFSAERPKGSFSTLEIQRTEQGDSAMYLCASSLGGEGSYEQYFGPGTRLTVT.

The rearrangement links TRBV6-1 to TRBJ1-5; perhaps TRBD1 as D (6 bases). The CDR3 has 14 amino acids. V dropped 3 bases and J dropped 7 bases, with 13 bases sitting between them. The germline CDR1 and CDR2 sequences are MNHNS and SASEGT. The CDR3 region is CASSEWGASQPQHF. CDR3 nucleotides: TGTGCCAGCAGTGAGTGGGGGGCCTCGCAGCCCCAGCATTTT.

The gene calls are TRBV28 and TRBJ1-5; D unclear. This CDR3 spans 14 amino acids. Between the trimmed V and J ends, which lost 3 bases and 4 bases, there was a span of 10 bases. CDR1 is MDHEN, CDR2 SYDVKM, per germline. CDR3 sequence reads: CASSFLGTNQPQHF. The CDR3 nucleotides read TGTGCCAGCAGTTTTCTTGGCACTAATCAGCCCCAGCATTTT.

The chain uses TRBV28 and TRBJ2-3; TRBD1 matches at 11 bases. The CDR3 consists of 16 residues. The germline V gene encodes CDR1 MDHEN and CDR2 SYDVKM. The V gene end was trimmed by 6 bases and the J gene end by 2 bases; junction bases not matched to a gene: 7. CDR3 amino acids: CASSHSGQGVTDTQYF. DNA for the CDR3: TGTGCCAGCAGCCACTCGGGACAGGGGGTCACAGATACGCAGTATTTT.

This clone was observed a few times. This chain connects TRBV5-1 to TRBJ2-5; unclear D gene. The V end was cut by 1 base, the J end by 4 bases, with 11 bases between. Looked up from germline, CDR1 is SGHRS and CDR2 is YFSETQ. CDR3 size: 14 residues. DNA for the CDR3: TGCGCCAGCAGCTTGTGGCCTGGGCGAGAGACCCAGTACTTC. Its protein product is CASSLWPGRETQYF.

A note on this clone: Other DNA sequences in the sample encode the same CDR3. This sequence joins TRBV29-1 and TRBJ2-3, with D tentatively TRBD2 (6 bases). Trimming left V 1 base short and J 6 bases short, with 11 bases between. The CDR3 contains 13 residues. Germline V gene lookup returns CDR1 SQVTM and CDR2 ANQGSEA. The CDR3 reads CSVEGAAGDTQYF. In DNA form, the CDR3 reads TGCAGCGTTGAAGGAGCCGCGGGGGATACGCAGTATTTT.

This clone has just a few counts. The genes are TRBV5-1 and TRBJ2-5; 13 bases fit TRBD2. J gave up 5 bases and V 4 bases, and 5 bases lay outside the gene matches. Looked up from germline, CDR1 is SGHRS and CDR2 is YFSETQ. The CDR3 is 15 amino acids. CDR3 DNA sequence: TGCGCCAGCAGCCAAGGACTAGCGGGAGCGGAGACCCAGTACTTC. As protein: CASSQGLAGAETQYF.

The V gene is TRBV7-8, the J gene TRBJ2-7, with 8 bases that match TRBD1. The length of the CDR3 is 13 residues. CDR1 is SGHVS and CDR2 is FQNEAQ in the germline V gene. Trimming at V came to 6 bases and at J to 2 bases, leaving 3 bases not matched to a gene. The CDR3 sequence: CASSTTGAYEQYF. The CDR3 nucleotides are TGTGCCAGCAGTACGACAGGGGCCTACGAGCAGTACTTC. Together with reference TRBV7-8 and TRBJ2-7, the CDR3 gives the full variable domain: GAGVSQSPRYKVAKRGQDVALRCDPISGHVSLFWYQQALGQGPEFLTYFQNEAQLDKSGLPSDRFFAERPEGSVSTLKIQRTQQEDSAVYLCASSTTGAYEQYFGPGTRLTVT.